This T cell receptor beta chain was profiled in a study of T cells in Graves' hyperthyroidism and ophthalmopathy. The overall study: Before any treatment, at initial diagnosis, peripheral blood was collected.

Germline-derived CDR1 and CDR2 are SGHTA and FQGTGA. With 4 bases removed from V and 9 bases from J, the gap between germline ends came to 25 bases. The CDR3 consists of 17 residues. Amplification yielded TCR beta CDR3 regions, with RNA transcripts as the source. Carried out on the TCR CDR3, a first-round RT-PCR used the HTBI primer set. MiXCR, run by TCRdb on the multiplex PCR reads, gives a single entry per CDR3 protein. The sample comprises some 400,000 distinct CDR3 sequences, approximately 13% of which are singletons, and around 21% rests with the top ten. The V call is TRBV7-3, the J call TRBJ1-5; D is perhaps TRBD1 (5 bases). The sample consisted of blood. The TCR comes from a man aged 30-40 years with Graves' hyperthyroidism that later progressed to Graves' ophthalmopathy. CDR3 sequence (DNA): TGTGCCAGCAGCTCTCATAAGAGGGGTCCGTGGCCGTCGCCCCAGCATTTT. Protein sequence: CASSSHKRGPWPSPQHF.